This T cell receptor (beta chain) was captured by sequencing in a study of OX40 agonist ivuxolimab in advanced cancers. Study overall: Every patient in dose escalation had hepatocellular carcinoma, melanoma, renal cell or head and neck cancer. Notes on the study in general: Expanded clones tended on average to be more numerous among CD8+ T cells than CD4+. The CD4+ and CD8+ T cells in the blood had expanded clonally by week 6 at 0.1 to 3.0 mg/kg. Antigen specificity remained undetermined for the expanded peripheral T cells.

This CDR3 contains 18 residues. Germline V gene sequence: CDR1 WSHSY, CDR2 SAAADI. The V end was cut by 3 bases, the J end by 1 base, with 19 bases between. Repertoires were generated with immunoSEQ multiplex PCR, while TCRdb's copy carries only in-frame clones and drops some. The sample carries about 89,000 clones, 70% to 90% recorded once. This clone was recorded only once. What it binds is unknown. The receptor's source is an adult with an advanced solid tumor such as melanoma, head and neck, liver or kidney cancer. The V and J genes are TRBV10-2 and TRBJ1-5, with a possible D match to TRBD1 (5 bases). This specimen consisted of CD4+ or CD8+ T cells sorted from blood, obtained in a trial of the OX40 agonist ivuxolimab. The CDR3: CASSDPRTTGESNQPQHF. CDR3 bases: TGCGCCAGCAGTGACCCCCGGACCACGGGGGAAAGCAATCAGCCCCAGCATTTT.